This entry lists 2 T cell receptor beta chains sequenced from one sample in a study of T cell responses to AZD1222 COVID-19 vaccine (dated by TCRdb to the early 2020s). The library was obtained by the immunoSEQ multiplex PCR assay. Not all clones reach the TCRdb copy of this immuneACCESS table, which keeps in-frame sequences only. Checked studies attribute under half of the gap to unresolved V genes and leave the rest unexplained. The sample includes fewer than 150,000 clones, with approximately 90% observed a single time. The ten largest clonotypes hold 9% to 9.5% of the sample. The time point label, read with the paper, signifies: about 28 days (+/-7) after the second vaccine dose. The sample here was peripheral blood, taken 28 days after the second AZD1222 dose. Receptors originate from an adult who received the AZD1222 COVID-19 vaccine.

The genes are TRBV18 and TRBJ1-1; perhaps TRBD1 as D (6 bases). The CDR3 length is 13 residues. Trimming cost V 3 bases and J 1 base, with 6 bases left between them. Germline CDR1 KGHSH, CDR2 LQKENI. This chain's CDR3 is CASSPGQNTEAFF. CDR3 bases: TGTGCCAGCTCACCGGGACAGAACACTGAAGCTTTCTTT.

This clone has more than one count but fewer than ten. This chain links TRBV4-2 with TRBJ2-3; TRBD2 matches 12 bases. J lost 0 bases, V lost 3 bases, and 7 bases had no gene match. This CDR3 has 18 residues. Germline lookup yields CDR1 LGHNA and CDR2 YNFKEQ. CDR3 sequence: CASSQLITSGGSTDTQYF. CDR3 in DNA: TGTGCCAGCAGCCAGCTGATAACTAGCGGGGGGAGCACAGATACGCAGTATTTT.